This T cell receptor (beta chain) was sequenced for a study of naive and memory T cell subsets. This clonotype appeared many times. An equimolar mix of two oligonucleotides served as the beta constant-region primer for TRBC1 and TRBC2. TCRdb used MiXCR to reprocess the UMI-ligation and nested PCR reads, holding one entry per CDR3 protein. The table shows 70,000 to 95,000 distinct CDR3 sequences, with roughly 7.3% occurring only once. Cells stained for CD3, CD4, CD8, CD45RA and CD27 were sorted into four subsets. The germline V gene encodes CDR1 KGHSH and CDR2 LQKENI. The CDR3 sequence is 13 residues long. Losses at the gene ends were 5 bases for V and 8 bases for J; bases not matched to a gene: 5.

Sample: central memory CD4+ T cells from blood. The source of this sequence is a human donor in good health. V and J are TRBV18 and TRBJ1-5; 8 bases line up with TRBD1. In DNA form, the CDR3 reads TGTGCCAGCTCAGCGGACAGGGAGGAGCCCCAGCATTTT. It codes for CASSADREEPQHF. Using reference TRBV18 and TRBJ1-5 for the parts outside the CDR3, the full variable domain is NAGVMQNPRHLVRRRGQEARLRCSPMKGHSHVYWYRQLPEEGLKFMVYLQKENIIDESGMPKERFSAEFPKEGPSILRIQQVVRGDSAAYFCASSADREEPQHFGDGTRLSIL.